In this sample, the clone carrying this T cell receptor beta chain turned up many times. Its antigen is still unknown. The data were taken from a study of CD8 T cells in ankylosing spondylitis. Study-wide findings and caveats: Certain motif variants had earlier appeared in reactive arthritis synovial fluid and blood. Within ankylosing spondylitis blood, a TCR beta motif made up of several highly homologous variants appeared to be characteristic.

Using quantitative 5'-RACE with molecular barcodes, the authors made TCR beta libraries. Using its own MiXCR run on the 5' RACE reads, TCRdb lists one record per CDR3 protein. The sample has around 150,000 distinct CDR3 sequences; 6% to 8% are singletons. Specimen: blood, either unsorted or a sorted T cell fraction (not recorded which). The sequence derives from a female donor with ankylosing spondylitis or in good health (not recorded which).

CDR3 in DNA: TGTGCCAGCAGCCGGGGTAATGAGCAGTTCTTC. Its translation is CASSRGNEQFF. The rearrangement links TRBV5-5 to TRBJ2-1; D is possibly TRBD2 (5 bases). V was pared by 4 bases and J by 7 bases, with 6 bases between. The CDR3 is made up of 11 amino acids. Germline V gives CDR1 SGHKS, CDR2 YYEKEE (reference sequence).